Below are 12 T cell receptor beta chains sequenced from a single sample in a study of blood T cell repertoires in COVID-19. TCRdb's table, derived via immunoSEQ multiplex PCR, lists solely in-frame clones and lacks some. The sample contains about 38,000 clones, almost 90% of which appear only once. Sequencing was performed on peripheral blood. Receptors were obtained from a man in his sixties with active or convalescent COVID-19.

This clone has a handful of counts. The V and J genes are TRBV9 and TRBJ1-2, with a weak D call TRBD1 (5 bases). CDR3 length equals 14 residues. Germline CDR1 reads SGDLS; CDR2 reads YYNGEE. V dropped 4 bases and J dropped 3 bases, with 13 bases sitting between them. The CDR3 region is CASSPLGTYYGYTF. As DNA, the CDR3 is TGTGCCAGCAGCCCACTAGGGACTTACTATGGCTACACCTTC.

The chain employs TRBV3-1 (or the pseudogene TRBV3-2) and TRBJ1-3, with D possibly being TRBD1 (6 bases). Germline CDR1 LGHDT, CDR2 YNNKEL (reference sequence). The CDR3 contains 15 residues. The V end was cut by 6 bases, the J end by 4 bases, with 16 bases between. CDR3 protein: CASRLEGGSGNTIYF. The CDR3 DNA sequence: TGTGCCAGCAGACTCGAAGGGGGTTCCGGAAACACCATATATTTT.

The CDR3 loop is CASSLNGRSTDTQYF. Here the CDR3 DNA reads TGTGCCAGCAGCTTAAATGGCAGGTCGACAGATACGCAGTATTTT. The gene calls are TRBV11-2 and TRBJ2-3, with unresolved D. The germline V gene encodes CDR1 SGHAT and CDR2 FQNNGV. This CDR3 region has 15 residues. V lost 2 bases, J lost 3 bases, and 12 bases lay in between.

The chain has TRBV29-1 and TRBJ2-3; tentative D call: TRBD2 (6 bases). Germline CDR1 SQVTM, CDR2 ANQGSEA. The V gene lost 2 bases and the J gene lost 4 bases, with 22 bases spanning the gap. CDR3 length: 17 amino acids. The CDR3 loop is CSVESGIPAGASDTQYF. The CDR3 DNA is TGCAGCGTTGAATCAGGGATCCCAGCGGGCGCCTCAGATACGCAGTATTTT.

Written as DNA, the CDR3 is TGTGCCAGCAGCCTTGGGACTAGCGGGGTGGTGACCCAGTACTTC. Translated: CASSLGTSGVVTQYF. The rearrangement joins TRBV14 to TRBJ2-5; 13 nucleotides line up with TRBD2. Trimming at V came to 4 bases and at J to 7 bases, leaving 6 bases not matched to a gene. The CDR3 runs 15 residues. CDR1 SGHDN and CDR2 FVKESK come from the germline V gene.

V gene TRBV10-3 combines with J gene TRBJ2-1; 9 nucleotides match TRBD2. This CDR3 spans 14 amino acids. Germline values: CDR1 ENHRY, CDR2 SYGVKD. The V and J ends lost 7 bases and 9 bases, in that order; junction bases with no gene match: 10. The CDR3 region is CAITLAGEVTEQFF. Here the CDR3 DNA reads TGTGCCATCACTTTAGCGGGAGAGGTCACTGAGCAGTTCTTC.

V is TRBV3-1 (or the pseudogene TRBV3-2) and J is TRBJ2-2; D gene unclear. The CDR3 consists of 12 residues. Per germline, CDR1 LGHDT and CDR2 YNNKEL (reference sequence). V lost 4 bases and J lost 5, with 5 bases in between. The CDR3 DNA sequence: TGTGCCAGCAGCCCTTTAACCGGGGAGCTGTTTTTT. It codes for CASSPLTGELFF.

The chain joins TRBV28 to TRBJ1-5, with 10 bases aligning to TRBD1. CDR1 and CDR2 (germline): MDHEN, SYDVKM. The CDR3 consists of 14 residues. After removal of 10 bases from V and 6 bases from J, the junction contained 9 bases not matched to a gene. CDR3 in amino acids: CATRTGGLGQPQHF. The DNA for the CDR3 is TGTGCCACTAGGACAGGGGGACTGGGTCAGCCCCAGCATTTT.

The chain is built from TRBV4-1 and TRBJ2-5; 11 bases map to TRBD2. The length of the CDR3 is 16 residues. J lost 3 bases, V lost 4 bases, and 7 bases had no gene match. Germline assignment: CDR1 MGHRA and CDR2 YSYEKL. The CDR3 is CASSLRLAGLEETQYF. The DNA for the CDR3 is TGCGCCAGCAGCCTCCGACTAGCGGGATTGGAAGAGACCCAGTACTTC.

V gene TRBV6-5 combines with J gene TRBJ2-5; 7 bases map to TRBD1. The J segment lost 3 bases and the V segment lost 6 bases, leaving 10 bases of the junction unmatched. CDR3 size: 15 residues. The germline V gene encodes CDR1 MNHEY and CDR2 SVGAGI. As DNA, the CDR3 is TGTGCCAGCAGGACCACCGGACAGGCGGAAGAGACCCAGTACTTC. This gives the protein CASRTTGQAEETQYF.

This chain links TRBV6-6 with TRBJ2-1; 7 bases match TRBD1. Germline CDR1 and CDR2: MNHNY and SVGAGI (reference sequence). Trimming at V came to 0 bases and at J to 4 bases, leaving 6 bases not matched to a gene. This CDR3 region has 16 residues. CDR3 nucleotides: TGTGCCAGCAGTTACTCTTTGGGACAGCAGTACAATGAGCAGTTCTTC. It yields the protein CASSYSLGQQYNEQFF.

The table lists this clone with a few counts. The rearrangement uses TRBV2 and TRBJ1-2; TRBD1 might be the D (5 bases). V dropped 6 bases and J dropped 4 bases, with 9 bases sitting between them. Germline V gives CDR1 SNHLY, CDR2 FYNNEI. This CDR3 spans 12 amino acids. CDR3 in amino acids: CASRAGFYGYTF. CDR3 nucleotide sequence: TGTGCCAGCAGAGCAGGGTTCTATGGCTACACCTTC.